The T cell receptor beta chain described here comes from a study of identical twins. TCRdb independently ran MiXCR on the 5' RACE reads; one entry per CDR3 protein. The data hold 690,000 or so distinct CDR3 sequences, with more than 6.5% observed a single time. Germline V CDR1 and CDR2: SGHRS, YFSETQ. Deletions cut 3 bases from V and 0 bases from J, with 8 bases between. The CDR3 covers 14 residues. These data also featured in a second study, about yellow fever vaccine responses in identical twins.

This TCR came from a woman aged 18-29 years in good health. The chain links TRBV5-1 to TRBJ2-3; D uncertain. Sequenced sample: PBMCs. Here the CDR3 DNA reads TGCGCCAGCAGCTCGCAGACGAGCACAGATACGCAGTATTTT. It encodes CASSSQTSTDTQYF. The complete variable domain, with remaining parts taken from reference TRBV5-1 and TRBJ2-3, reads KAGVTQTPRYLIKTRGQQVTLSCSPISGHRSVSWYQQTPGQGLQFLFEYFSETQRNKGNFPGRFSGRQFSNSRSEMNVSTLELGDSALYLCASSSQTSTDTQYFGPGTRLTVL.